The present TCR beta chain was sequenced within a study of T cell responses to AZD1222 COVID-19 vaccine. Whole-study findings and limits: At study baseline, merely more than 5 AZD1222 recipients were seropositive.

On this clone itself: Antigen: not known.

The table came from immunoSEQ multiplex PCR; TCRdb's copy has only in-frame clones and leaves some out. This sample carries about 56,000 clones, 70% to 90% of them seen once, and the ten largest clones take 6.9%. This CDR3 spans 15 amino acids. The V gene's germline CDR1 is LGHNA and CDR2 YSLEER. The J segment lost 7 bases and the V segment lost 1 base, leaving 7 bases of the junction unmatched. It was second doses at about 4 or about 12 weeks that were pooled. This clonotype was obtained from an adult who received the AZD1222 COVID-19 vaccine. The rearrangement joins TRBV4-3 to TRBJ2-7; 10 positions match TRBD2. The input for sequencing was peripheral blood, taken 28 days after the second AZD1222 dose. The DNA of the CDR3 is TGCGCCAGCAGCCAAGGGGAGCGGGAGGGCCTAGAGCAGTACTTC. This sequence encodes CASSQGEREGLEQYF.